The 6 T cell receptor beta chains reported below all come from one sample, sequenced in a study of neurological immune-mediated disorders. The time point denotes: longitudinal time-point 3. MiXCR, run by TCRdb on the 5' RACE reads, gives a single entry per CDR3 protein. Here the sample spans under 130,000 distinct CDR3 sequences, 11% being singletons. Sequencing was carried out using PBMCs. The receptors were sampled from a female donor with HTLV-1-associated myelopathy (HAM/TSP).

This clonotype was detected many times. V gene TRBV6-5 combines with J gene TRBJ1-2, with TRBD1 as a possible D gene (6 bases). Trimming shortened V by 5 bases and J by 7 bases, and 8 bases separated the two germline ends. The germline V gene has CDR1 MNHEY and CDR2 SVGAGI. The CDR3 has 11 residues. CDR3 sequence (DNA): TGTGCCAGCAGTACAGGGCTTGGCTACACCTTC. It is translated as CASSTGLGYTF.

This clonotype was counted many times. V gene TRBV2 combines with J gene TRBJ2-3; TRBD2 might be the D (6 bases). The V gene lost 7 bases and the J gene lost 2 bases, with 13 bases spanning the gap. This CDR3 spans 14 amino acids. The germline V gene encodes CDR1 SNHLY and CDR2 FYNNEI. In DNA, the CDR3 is TGTGCCAGCAAGAAGGGCGGGATCACAGATACGCAGTATTTT. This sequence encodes CASKKGGITDTQYF.

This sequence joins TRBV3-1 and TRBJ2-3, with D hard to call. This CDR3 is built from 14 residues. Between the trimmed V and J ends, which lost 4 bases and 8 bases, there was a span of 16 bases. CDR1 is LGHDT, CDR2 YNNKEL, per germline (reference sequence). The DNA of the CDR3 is TGTGCCAGCAGCCCAACGTCGGTAGCAGGTACGCAGTATTTT. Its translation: CASSPTSVAGTQYF.

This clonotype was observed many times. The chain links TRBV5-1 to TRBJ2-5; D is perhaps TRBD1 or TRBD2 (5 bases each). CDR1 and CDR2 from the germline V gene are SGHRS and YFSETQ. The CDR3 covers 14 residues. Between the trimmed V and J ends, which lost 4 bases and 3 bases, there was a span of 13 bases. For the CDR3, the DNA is TGCGCCAGCAGCGTTATGGGGACGAAAGAGACCCAGTACTTC. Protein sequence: CASSVMGTKETQYF.

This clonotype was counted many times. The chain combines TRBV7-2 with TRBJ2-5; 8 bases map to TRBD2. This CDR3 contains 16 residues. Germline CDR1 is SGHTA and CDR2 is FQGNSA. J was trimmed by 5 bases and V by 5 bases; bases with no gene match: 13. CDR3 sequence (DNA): TGTGCCAGCAGCCCTACCTTCGGGACTAGTAGCGAGACCCAGTACTTC. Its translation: CASSPTFGTSSETQYF.

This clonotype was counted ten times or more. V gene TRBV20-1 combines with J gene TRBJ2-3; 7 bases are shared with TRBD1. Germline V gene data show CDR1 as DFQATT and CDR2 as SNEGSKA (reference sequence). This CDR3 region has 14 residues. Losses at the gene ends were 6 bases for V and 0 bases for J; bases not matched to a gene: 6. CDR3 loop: CSAVGTASTDTQYF. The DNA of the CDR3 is TGCAGTGCGGTTGGGACAGCTAGCACAGATACGCAGTATTTT.